This TCR beta chain was profiled in a study of blood T cell repertoires in COVID-19. In the study overall: Both acute and convalescent COVID-19 samples were obtained from the United States, Italy and Spain. T cells, B-cell-depleted T cells, or PBMCs supplied cDNA or gDNA.

The V segment lost 5 bases and the J segment 8 bases; nucleotides outside the gene matches: 2. CDR3 length equals 12 residues. The germline CDR1 and CDR2 sequences are SEHNR and FQNEAQ (reference sequence). Original methodology: The authors estimated nucleated cell counts from reference gene primer amplification. Measured with immunoSEQ multiplex PCR; TCRdb has only the in-frame clones, and not every one. D and trimming were read from the DNA, whereas the V and J calls and clone size are those reported in that table. The sample includes 200,000 to 300,000 clones, 84% seen only once; the top ten take 3.5% to 4.5%.

The sample consisted of peripheral blood. This chain links TRBV7-9 with TRBJ1-4, with TRBD1 identical over 7 bases. The origin of this receptor is a man aged 45-65 years with acute or convalescent COVID-19. The CDR3 DNA reads as TGTGCCAGCAGCAGGGACAGAGAAAAACTGTTTTTT. As protein: CASSRDREKLFF.